What follows is one T cell receptor (beta chain) and its context. The antigen remains unidentified. The data stem from a study of T cells after yellow fever vaccination. General study results and limits: Though it reached lower strength, the secondary response hit its peak faster, day 5 versus 15.

TCRdb reprocessed the 5' RACE reads with MiXCR, giving one entry per CDR3 protein. This table holds 150,000 to 200,000 distinct CDR3 sequences, approximately 11% found once. Trimming shortened V by 0 bases and J by 2 bases, and 8 bases separated the two germline ends. CDR1 and CDR2 from the germline V gene are LGHNA and YSLEER. This CDR3 comprises 14 residues. Source: CD8+ T cells sorted from PBMCs, taken 15 days after the yellow fever booster vaccination. This sequence originates from a man between 18 and 29 years old who received the YFV17D yellow fever vaccine. The chain carries TRBV4-3 and TRBJ2-7; D gene unclear. The CDR3 region has the DNA TGCGCCAGCAGCCAAGAGAGTGCAACCTACGAGCAGTACTTC. It specifies CASSQESATYEQYF.